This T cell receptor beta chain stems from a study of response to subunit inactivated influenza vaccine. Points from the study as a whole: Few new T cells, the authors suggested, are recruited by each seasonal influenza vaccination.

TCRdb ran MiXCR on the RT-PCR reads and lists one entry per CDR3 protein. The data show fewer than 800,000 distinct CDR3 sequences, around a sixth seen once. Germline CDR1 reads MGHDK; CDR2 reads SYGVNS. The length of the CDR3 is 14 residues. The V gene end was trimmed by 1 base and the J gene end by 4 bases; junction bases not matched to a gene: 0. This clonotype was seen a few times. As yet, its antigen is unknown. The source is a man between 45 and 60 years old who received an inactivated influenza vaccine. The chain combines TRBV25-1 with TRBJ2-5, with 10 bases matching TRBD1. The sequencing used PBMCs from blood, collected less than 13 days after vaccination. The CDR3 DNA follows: TGTGCCAGCAGTGAATGGGACAGGGGAGAGACCCAGTACTTC. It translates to CASSEWDRGETQYF. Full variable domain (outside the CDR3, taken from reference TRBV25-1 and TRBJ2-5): EADIYQTPRYLVIGTGKKITLECSQTMGHDKMYWYQQDPGMELHLIHYSYGVNSTEKGDLSSESTVSRIRTEHFPLTLESARPSHTSQYLCASSEWDRGETQYFGPGTRLLVL.